Sequencing of this T cell receptor (beta chain) was carried out in a study of blood T cells in healthy people across ages. In its sample, this clonotype was seen a few times. Antigen unknown. Study-wide findings and caveats: CMV status of donors was unknown, possibly confounding expanded clonotype changes. Getting older went along with TCR beta diversity per million T cells dropping roughly linearly. Unsorted PBMCs prevented conclusive naive versus antigen-experienced comparison.

CDR3 length: 15 amino acids. CDR1 MNHNY and CDR2 SVGAGI come from the germline V gene (reference sequence). The junction had 6 bases not matched to a gene; V was cut back by 6 bases and J by 2 bases. Primers used in a second PCR of about 6 to 11 cycles were a sample-barcoded 5' primer and a J-beta primer mix. Every single cDNA molecule received a tag from a template-switch adaptor with 12 random nucleotides. TCRdb independently ran MiXCR on the 5' RACE reads; one entry per CDR3 protein. The sample contains some 640,000 distinct CDR3 sequences, roughly 50% of which appear only once. J is TRBJ2-7 and V is TRBV6-6, with TRBD2 matching over 11 bases. The source of this sequence is a woman aged 55-70 years in good health. The sequencing sample was made of blood. The chain's CDR3 is CASRLGTSGAYEQYF. The CDR3 DNA sequence: TGTGCCAGCAGACTCGGGACTAGCGGAGCCTACGAGCAGTACTTC.